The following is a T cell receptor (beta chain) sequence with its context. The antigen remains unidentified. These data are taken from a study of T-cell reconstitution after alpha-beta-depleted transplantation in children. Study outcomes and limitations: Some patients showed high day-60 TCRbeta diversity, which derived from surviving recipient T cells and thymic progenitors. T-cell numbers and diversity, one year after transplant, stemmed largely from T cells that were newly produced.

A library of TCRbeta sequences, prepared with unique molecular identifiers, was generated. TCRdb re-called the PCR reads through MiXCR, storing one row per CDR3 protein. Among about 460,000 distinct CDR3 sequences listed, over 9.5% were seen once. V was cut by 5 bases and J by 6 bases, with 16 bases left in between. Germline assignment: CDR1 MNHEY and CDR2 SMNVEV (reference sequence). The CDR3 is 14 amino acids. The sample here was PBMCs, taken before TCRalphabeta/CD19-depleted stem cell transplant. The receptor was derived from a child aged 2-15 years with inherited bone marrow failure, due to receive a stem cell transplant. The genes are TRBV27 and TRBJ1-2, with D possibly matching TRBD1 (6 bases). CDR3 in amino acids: CASSQQGTIHGYTF. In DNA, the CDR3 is TGTGCCAGCAGTCAACAGGGCACAATCCATGGCTACACCTTC.